Listed below are T cell receptor beta chains from one sample, sequenced in a study of T cell repertoires in cytomegalovirus infection. No cognate antigen is known for these TCRs. TCRdb called the reads again in MiXCR, with one record for every CDR3 protein. The sample holds about 770,000 distinct CDR3 sequences, almost 30% seen once. Material: cultured CD8+ T cells from PBMCs, obtained from culture after CMV antigen stimulation. Receptors were obtained from a human donor in good health (CMV status not recorded). Some clones in this sample may be carry-over from other donors' samples. CDR3s include the opening cysteine and the closing phenylalanine or tryptophan. D genes are given only for firm matches. Not every row has a clone size; where given, it reads once, few, many or a size class.

TRBJ2-5,TRBV10-3,TRBD2,.,TGTGCCATCAGTGAGACTAGCGGGGGGCAAGAGACCCAGTACTTC,CAISETSGGQETQYF
TRBJ2-3,TRBV7-2,.,few,TGTGCCAGCAGCTTACCCCCTCTCGGGGCCTCCACAGATACGCAGTATTTT,CASSLPPLGASTDTQYF
TRBJ1-1,TRBV12-3/TRBV12-4,TRBD1,few,TGTGCCAGCAGTTTAACAGGGGCGGCCACTGAAGCTTTCTTT,CASSLTGAATEAFF
TRBJ2-7,TRBV10-3,TRBD1,many,TGTGCCATCAGAAGCCGGACAGGGGCAGGGTACGAGCAGTACTTC,CAIRSRTGAGYEQYF
TRBJ2-5,TRBV29-1,.,.,TGCAGCCTTGAGGTCTTGGAGACCCAGTACTTC,CSLEVLETQYF
TRBJ1-1,TRBV6-2/TRBV6-3,.,.,TGTGCCACCTTGGGAACAGGGAGGTTGAACACTGAAGCTTTCTTT,CATLGTGRLNTEAFF
TRBJ1-2,TRBV7-6,.,many,TGTGCCAGCAGCTCTCTGATGAACGTCAATGGCTACACCTTC,CASSSLMNVNGYTF
TRBJ1-2,TRBV11-2,.,.,TGTGCCAGCACTCCAATTGGGGTGGGGGGCTATGGCTACACCTTC,CASTPIGVGGYGYTF
TRBJ2-7,TRBV29-1,.,.,TGCAGCGTTGAAGACTCCTGGGGTAGGGACGAGCAGTACTTC,CSVEDSWGRDEQYF
TRBJ2-1,TRBV4-1,.,.,TGCGCCAGCAGCCAAGAGGCTGGCTTCAATGAGCAGTTCTTC,CASSQEAGFNEQFF
TRBJ2-1,TRBV7-6,.,.,TGTGCCAGCAGCTTAATAATAGGCGGGCGGGCCTACAATGAGCAGTTCTTC,CASSLIIGGRAYNEQFF
TRBJ2-3,TRBV19,TRBD1,few,TGTGCCAGTACAATTCGGGACAGGGTTGAAGATACGCAGTATTTT,CASTIRDRVEDTQYF
TRBJ2-3,TRBV7-8,TRBD2,few,TGTGCCAGCAGAACTTCGGGGGGGCAAAACACAGATACGCAGTATTTT,CASRTSGGQNTDTQYF
TRBJ2-5,TRBV5-4,TRBD2,few,TGTGCCAGCAGCGCCGCCGGGACTAGCCCAGAGACCCAGTACTTC,CASSAAGTSPETQYF
TRBJ2-5,TRBV12-3/TRBV12-4,.,many,TGTGCCAGCAGTTTCGGACCGAGTATGGAGACCCAGTACTTC,CASSFGPSMETQYF
TRBJ2-3,TRBV7-2,.,many,TGTGCCAGCAGCTTATTGATATCGAACACAGATACGCAGTATTTT,CASSLLISNTDTQYF
TRBJ1-2,TRBV7-9,.,.,TGTGCCAGCAACTCGGCACGGTCTAACTATGGCTACACCTTC,CASNSARSNYGYTF